What follows is one TCR beta chain and its context. No antigen is known for it. These data originate in a study of T cells in Graves' hyperthyroidism and ophthalmopathy. Study-level points and caveats: In validation, the model predicted ophthalmopathy. These predictions came a median roughly seven months before onset.

The CDR3 regions of TCR beta were amplified from RNA transcripts. TCR CDR3 regions were first amplified by RT-PCR with HTBI primers. TCRdb re-derived calls from the multiplex PCR reads in MiXCR, one entry per CDR3 protein. The sample shows approximately 510,000 distinct CDR3 sequences, under 25% of them seen only once. Germline V lookup: CDR1 MDHEN, CDR2 SYDVKM. V lost 7 bases and J lost 7; bases outside the gene matches: 10. This CDR3 spans 15 amino acids. The sample consisted of blood. This sequence was found in a man aged 18-30 years with Graves' hyperthyroidism. This sequence joins TRBV28 and TRBJ2-7, with 13 bases lining up with TRBD2. This CDR3 is CASNLLAGGSGEQYF. As DNA, the CDR3 is TGTGCCAGCAACCTACTAGCGGGAGGGTCTGGGGAGCAGTACTTC.